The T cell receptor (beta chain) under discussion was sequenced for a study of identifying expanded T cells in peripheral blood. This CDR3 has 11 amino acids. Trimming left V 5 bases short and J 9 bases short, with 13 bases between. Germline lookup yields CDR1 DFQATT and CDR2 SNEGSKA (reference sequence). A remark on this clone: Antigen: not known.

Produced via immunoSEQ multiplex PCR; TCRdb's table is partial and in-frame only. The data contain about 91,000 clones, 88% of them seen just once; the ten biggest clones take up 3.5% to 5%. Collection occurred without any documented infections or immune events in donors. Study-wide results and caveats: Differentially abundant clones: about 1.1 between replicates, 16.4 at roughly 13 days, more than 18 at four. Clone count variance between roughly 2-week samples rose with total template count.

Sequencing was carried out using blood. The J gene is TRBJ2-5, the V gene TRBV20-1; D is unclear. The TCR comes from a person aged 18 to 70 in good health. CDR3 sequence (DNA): TGCAGTGCTCGTGTCGGCGTGGCCCAGTACTTC. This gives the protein CSARVGVAQYF.